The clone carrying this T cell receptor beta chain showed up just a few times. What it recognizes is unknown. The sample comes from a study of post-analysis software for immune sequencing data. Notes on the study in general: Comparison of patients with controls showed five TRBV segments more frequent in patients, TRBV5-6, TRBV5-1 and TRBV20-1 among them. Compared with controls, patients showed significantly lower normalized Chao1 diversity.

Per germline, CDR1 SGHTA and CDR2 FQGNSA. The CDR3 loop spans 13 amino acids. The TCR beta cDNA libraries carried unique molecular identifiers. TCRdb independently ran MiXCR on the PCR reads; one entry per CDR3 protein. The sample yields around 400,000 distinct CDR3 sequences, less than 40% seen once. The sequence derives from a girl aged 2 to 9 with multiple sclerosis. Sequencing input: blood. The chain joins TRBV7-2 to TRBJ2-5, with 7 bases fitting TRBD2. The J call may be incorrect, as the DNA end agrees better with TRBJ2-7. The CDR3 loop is CASSPTSVAEQYF. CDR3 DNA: TGTGCCAGCAGCCCCACTAGCGTTGCCGAGCAGTACTTC.